This entry describes one T cell receptor (beta chain). Its antigen is undetermined. This sample is part of a study of OX40 agonist ivuxolimab in advanced cancers. Clones were read by immunoSEQ multiplex PCR, and TCRdb kept only the in-frame ones, dropping some. The data hold over 100,000 clones, with over 75% observed a single time. Germline V gene data show CDR1 as SGHRS and CDR2 as YFSETQ. This CDR3 spans 16 amino acids. V dropped 1 base and J dropped 0 bases, with 11 bases sitting between them. Overall study results and limits: The CD4+ and CD8+ T cells in the blood had expanded clonally by week 6 at 0.1 to 3.0 mg/kg.

Autoimmune disease history or systemic immunosuppression led to patient exclusion. The receptor was isolated from an adult with an advanced solid tumor such as melanoma, head and neck, liver or kidney cancer. The material sequenced was CD4+ or CD8+ T cells sorted from blood, taken in a trial of the OX40 agonist ivuxolimab. The chain links TRBV5-1 to TRBJ2-1; no definite D call. Written as DNA, the CDR3 is TGCGCCAGCAGCTTGATTACCGGTAGCTCCTACAATGAGCAGTTCTTC. Translating it yields CASSLITGSSYNEQFF.